These T cell receptor beta chains were read from a single sample in a study of cytomegalovirus exposure and HLA in healthy donors. Some clones are missing from TCRdb's copy, which holds only in-frame ones; the method was immunoSEQ multiplex PCR. The data contain 200,000 or so clones, 78% of them singletons. Sequenced material: PBMCs. The receptors come from a woman under 40 in good health and CMV-seropositive. Both conserved end residues are part of each CDR3. The D gene is left open where the match is weak. Not every row has a clone size; where given, it reads once, few, many or a size class.

d_gene: TRBD1; v_gene: TRBV27; j_gene: TRBJ1-5; abundance: -; CDR3aa: CASSSRTGENQPQHF; CDR3nt: TGTGCCAGCAGTTCGCGAACAGGGGAAAATCAGCCCCAGCATTTT
d_gene: -; v_gene: TRBV7-9; j_gene: TRBJ2-7; abundance: -; CDR3aa: CSSRSSSYEQYF; CDR3nt: TGTTCCAGCAGATCGAGCTCCTACGAGCAGTACTTC
d_gene: TRBD2; v_gene: TRBV10-3; j_gene: TRBJ2-1; abundance: -; CDR3aa: CAISREPGLAGGEQFF; CDR3nt: TGTGCCATCAGCCGAGAACCGGGACTAGCGGGTGGTGAGCAGTTCTTC
d_gene: TRBD1; v_gene: TRBV6-1; j_gene: TRBJ1-6; abundance: few; CDR3aa: CASKIQGENSPLHF; CDR3nt: TGTGCCAGCAAGATACAGGGGGAAAATTCACCCCTCCACTTT
d_gene: -; v_gene: TRBV6-1; j_gene: TRBJ1-6; abundance: few; CDR3aa: CASSERPGISPLHF; CDR3nt: TGTGCCAGCAGTGAGAGGCCAGGGATATCACCCCTCCACTTT
d_gene: TRBD1; v_gene: TRBV6-1; j_gene: TRBJ2-5; abundance: -; CDR3aa: CASRRTGGSETQYF; CDR3nt: TGTGCCAGCAGAAGGACAGGGGGAAGTGAGACCCAGTACTTC
d_gene: -; v_gene: TRBV9; j_gene: TRBJ2-2; abundance: -; CDR3aa: CASSVRQNTGELFF; CDR3nt: TGTGCCAGCAGCGTACGACAGAACACCGGGGAGCTGTTTTTT
d_gene: -; v_gene: TRBV6-5; j_gene: TRBJ1-1; abundance: few; CDR3aa: CASTYSRDTEAFF; CDR3nt: TGTGCCAGCACTTATTCCAGGGACACTGAAGCTTTCTTT
d_gene: -; v_gene: TRBV7-9; j_gene: TRBJ1-5; abundance: -; CDR3aa: CASSLGGVGQPQHF; CDR3nt: TGTGCCAGCAGCTTAGGGGGAGTAGGTCAGCCCCAGCATTTT
d_gene: -; v_gene: TRBV27; j_gene: TRBJ2-1; abundance: -; CDR3aa: CASSFSSEQFF; CDR3nt: TGTGCCAGCAGTTTTTCCAGTGAGCAGTTCTTC
d_gene: -; v_gene: TRBV7-9; j_gene: TRBJ2-7; abundance: -; CDR3aa: CASSLSGVREQYF; CDR3nt: TGTGCCAGCAGCTTATCGGGGGTTAGAGAGCAGTACTTC
d_gene: TRBD1; v_gene: TRBV5-4; j_gene: TRBJ2-7; abundance: -; CDR3aa: CASSLGGRLREQYF; CDR3nt: TGTGCCAGCAGCTTAGGGGGCCGTCTCCGGGAGCAGTACTTC
d_gene: TRBD1; v_gene: TRBV7-3; j_gene: TRBJ1-2; abundance: -; CDR3aa: CASSRDRDDGYTF; CDR3nt: TGTGCCAGCAGCCGCGACAGGGATGATGGCTACACCTTC
d_gene: TRBD2; v_gene: TRBV27; j_gene: TRBJ2-7; abundance: -; CDR3aa: CASRPGGINVYEQYF; CDR3nt: TGTGCCAGCAGACCCGGGGGGATCAATGTCTACGAGCAGTACTTC